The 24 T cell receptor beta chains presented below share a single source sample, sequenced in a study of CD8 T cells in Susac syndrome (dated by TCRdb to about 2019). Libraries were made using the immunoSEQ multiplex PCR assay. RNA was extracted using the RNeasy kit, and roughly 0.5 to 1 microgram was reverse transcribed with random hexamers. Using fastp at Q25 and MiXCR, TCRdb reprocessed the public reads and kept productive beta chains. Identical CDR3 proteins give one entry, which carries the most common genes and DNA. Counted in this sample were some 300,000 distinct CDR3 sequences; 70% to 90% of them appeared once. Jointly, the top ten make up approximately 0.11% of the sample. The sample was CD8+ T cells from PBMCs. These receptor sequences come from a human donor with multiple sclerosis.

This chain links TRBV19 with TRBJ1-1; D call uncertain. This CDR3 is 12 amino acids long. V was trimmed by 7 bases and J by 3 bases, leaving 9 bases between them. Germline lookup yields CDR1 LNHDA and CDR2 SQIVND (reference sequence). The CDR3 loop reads CASTEGDTEAFF. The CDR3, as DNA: TGTGCCAGTACGGAGGGAGACACTGAAGCTTTCTTT. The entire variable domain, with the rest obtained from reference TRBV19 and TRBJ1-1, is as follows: DGGITQSPKYLFRKEGQNVTLSCEQNLNHDAMYWYRQDPGQGLRLIYYSQIVNDFQKGDIAEGYSVSREKKESFPLTVTSAQKNPTAFYLCASTEGDTEAFFGQGTRLTVV.

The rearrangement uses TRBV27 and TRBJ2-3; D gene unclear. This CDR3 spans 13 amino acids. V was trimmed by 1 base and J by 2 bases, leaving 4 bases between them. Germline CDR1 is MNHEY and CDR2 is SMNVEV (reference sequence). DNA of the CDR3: TGTGCCAGCAGTTTATGGGACACAGATACGCAGTATTTT. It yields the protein CASSLWDTDTQYF.

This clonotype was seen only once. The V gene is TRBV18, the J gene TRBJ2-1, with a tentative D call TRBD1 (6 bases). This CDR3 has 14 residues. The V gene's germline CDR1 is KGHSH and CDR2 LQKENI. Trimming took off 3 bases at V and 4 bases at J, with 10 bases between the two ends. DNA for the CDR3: TGTGCCAGCTCACCCCCGGACAGATACAATGAGCAGTTCTTC. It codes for CASSPPDRYNEQFF.

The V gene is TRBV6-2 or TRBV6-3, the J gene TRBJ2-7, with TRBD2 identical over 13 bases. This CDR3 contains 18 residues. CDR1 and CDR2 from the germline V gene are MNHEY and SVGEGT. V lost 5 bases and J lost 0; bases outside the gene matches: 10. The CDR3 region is CASSPIWTSGRPSYEQYF. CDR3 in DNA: TGTGCCAGCAGTCCCATTTGGACTAGCGGGAGACCCTCCTACGAGCAGTACTTC.

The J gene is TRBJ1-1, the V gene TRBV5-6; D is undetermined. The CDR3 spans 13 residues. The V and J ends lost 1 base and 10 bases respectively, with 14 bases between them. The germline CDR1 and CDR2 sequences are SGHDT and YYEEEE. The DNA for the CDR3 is TGTGCCAGCAGCTTGTGGCCCCCGAGGGTAGCTTTCTTT. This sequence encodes CASSLWPPRVAFF.

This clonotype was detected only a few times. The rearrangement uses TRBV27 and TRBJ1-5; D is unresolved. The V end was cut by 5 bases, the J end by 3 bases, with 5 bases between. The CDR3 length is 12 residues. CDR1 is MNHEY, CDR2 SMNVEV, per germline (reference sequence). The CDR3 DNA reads TGTGCCAGCAGTCGACCCAATCAGCCCCAGCATTTT. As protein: CASSRPNQPQHF.

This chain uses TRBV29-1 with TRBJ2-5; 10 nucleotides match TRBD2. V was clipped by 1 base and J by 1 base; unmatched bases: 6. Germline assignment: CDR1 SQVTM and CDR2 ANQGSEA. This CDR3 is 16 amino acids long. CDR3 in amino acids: CSVEGTSGAVQETQYF. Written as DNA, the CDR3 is TGCAGCGTTGAAGGGACTAGCGGTGCGGTCCAAGAGACCCAGTACTTC.

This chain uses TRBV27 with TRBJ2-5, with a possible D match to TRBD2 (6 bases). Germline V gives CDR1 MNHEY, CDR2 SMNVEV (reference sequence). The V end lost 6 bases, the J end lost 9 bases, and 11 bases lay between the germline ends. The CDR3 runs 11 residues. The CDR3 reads CASRAPGAQYF. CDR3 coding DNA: TGTGCCAGCAGGGCCCCGGGGGCCCAGTACTTC.

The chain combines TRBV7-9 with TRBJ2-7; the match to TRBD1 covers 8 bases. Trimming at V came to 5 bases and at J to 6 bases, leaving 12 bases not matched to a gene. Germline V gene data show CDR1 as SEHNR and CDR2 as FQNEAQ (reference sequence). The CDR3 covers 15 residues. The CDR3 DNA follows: TGTGCCAGCAGCCACGAGGGCAGGGGGCTATTCGAGCAGTACTTC. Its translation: CASSHEGRGLFEQYF. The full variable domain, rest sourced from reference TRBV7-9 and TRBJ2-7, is DTGVSQNPRHKITKRGQNVTFRCDPISEHNRLYWYRQTLGQGPEFLTYFQNEAQLEKSRLLSDRFSAERPKGSFSTLEIQRTEQGDSAMYLCASSHEGRGLFEQYFGPGTRLTVT.

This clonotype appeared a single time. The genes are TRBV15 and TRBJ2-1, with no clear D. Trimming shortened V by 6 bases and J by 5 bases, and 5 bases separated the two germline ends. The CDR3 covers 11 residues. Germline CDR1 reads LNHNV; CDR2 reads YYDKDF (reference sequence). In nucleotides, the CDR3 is TGTGCCACCAGATCGAACAATGAGCAGTTCTTC. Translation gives CATRSNNEQFF.

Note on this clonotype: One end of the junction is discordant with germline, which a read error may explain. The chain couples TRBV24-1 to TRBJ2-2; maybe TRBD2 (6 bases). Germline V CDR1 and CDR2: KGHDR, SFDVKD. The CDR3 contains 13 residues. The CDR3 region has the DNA TGTGCCACCAGTGAAGGGTTCACCGGGGGGCTGTTTTTT. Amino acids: CATSEGFTGGLFF.

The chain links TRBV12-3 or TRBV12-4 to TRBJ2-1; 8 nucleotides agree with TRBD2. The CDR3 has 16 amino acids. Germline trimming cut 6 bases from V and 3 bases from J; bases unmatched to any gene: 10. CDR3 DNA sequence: TGTGCCAGCAGCTCCCTGGGGGCGGGAGGCTACAATGAGCAGTTCTTC. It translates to CASSSLGAGGYNEQFF.

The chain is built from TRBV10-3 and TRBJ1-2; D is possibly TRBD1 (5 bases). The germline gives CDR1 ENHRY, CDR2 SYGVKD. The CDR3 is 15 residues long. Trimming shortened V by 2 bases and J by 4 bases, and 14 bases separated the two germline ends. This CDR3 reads CAISEDLRDSYGYTF. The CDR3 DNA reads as TGTGCCATCAGTGAGGACCTCCGAGACAGCTATGGCTACACCTTC.

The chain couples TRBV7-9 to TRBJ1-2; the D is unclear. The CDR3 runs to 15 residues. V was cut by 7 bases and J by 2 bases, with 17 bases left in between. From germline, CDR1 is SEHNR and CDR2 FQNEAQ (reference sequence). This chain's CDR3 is CASTTGSFLNYGYTF. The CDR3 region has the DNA TGTGCCAGCACCACGGGGAGCTTCCTCAACTATGGCTACACCTTC.

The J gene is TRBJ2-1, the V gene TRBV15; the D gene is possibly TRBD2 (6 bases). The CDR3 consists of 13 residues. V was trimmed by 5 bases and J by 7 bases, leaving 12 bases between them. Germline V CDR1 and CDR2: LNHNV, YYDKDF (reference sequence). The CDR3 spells CATSDKAGNEQFF. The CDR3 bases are TGTGCCACCAGCGATAAGGCGGGGAATGAGCAGTTCTTC.

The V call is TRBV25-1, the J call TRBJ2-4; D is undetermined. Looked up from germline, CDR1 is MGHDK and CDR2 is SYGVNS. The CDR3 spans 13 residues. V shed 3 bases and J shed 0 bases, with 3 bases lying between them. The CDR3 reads CASSDLAKNIQYF. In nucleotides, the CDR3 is TGTGCCAGCAGTGATTTAGCCAAAAACATTCAGTACTTC.

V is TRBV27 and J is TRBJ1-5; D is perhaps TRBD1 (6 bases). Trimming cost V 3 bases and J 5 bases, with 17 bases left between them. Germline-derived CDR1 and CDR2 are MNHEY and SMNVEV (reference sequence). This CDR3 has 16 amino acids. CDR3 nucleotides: TGTGCCAGCAGTTTCCTCGGTCAGGGGCGAGATCAGCCCCAGCATTTT. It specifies CASSFLGQGRDQPQHF.

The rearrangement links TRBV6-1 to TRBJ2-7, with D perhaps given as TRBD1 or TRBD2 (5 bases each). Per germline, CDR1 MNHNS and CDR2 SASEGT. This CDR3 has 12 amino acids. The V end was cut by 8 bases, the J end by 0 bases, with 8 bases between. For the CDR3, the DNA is TGTGCCAGCTGGGACGACTCCTACGAGCAGTACTTC. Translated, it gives CASWDDSYEQYF.

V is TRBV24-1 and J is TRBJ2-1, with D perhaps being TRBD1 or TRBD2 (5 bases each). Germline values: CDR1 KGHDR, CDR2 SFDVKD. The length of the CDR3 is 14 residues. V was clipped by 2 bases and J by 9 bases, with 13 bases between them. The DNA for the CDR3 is TGTGCCACCAGTGATTACGTGGGGACGGGTGAGCAGTTCTTC. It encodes CATSDYVGTGEQFF.

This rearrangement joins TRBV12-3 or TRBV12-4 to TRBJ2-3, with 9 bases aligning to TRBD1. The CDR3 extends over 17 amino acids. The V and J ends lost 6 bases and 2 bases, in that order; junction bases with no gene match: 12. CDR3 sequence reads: CASSFLLDRGPTDTQYF. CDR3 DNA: TGTGCCAGCAGCTTTCTATTGGACAGGGGACCCACAGATACGCAGTATTTT.

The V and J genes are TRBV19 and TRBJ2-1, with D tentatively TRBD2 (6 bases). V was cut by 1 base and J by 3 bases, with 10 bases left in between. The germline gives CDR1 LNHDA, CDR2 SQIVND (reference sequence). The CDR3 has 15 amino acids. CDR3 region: CASSIGAGIYNEQFF. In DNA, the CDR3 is TGTGCCAGTAGTATAGGGGCGGGAATCTACAATGAGCAGTTCTTC.

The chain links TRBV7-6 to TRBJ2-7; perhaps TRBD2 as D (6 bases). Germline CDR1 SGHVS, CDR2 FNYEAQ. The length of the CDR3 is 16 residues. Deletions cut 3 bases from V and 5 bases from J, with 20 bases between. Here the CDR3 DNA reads TGTGCCAGCAGCTTGGATACGGGAGCGGCGGGACACGAGCAGTACTTC. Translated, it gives CASSLDTGAAGHEQYF.

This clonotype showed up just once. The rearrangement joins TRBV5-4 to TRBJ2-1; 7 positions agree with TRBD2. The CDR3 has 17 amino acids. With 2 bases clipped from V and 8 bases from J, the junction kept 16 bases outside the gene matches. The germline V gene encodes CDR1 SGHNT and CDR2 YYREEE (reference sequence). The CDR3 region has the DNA TGTGCCAGCAGCTTCTTTTTGGCGGGAGTTCGCCTGGATGAGCAGTTCTTC. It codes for CASSFFLAGVRLDEQFF.

CDR3 DNA sequence: TGTGCCAGCAGCGCTTTTGCGGGAGGGCCGGGCAATGAGCAGTTCTTC. Translating gives CASSAFAGGPGNEQFF. The V call is TRBV11-2, the J call TRBJ2-1; 9 nucleotides line up with TRBD2. CDR1 is SGHAT, CDR2 FQNNGV, per germline. J lost 6 bases, V lost 5 bases, and 11 bases had no gene match. The CDR3 extends over 16 amino acids.